This T cell receptor beta chain emerged from a study of T-cell memory formation after mild COVID-19. Study-wide results and caveats: Clones contracting over day 15 to 85 were CD4/CD8 balanced, with later expanders leaning CD4+. The appearance of some responding clones in pre-infection memory suggested that cross-reactive memory joined.

5'RACE primed at constant segments yielded TCR alpha and TCR beta cDNA libraries bearing sample barcodes and UMIs. TCRdb redid the calling of the 5' RACE reads with MiXCR, one entry per CDR3 protein. The table has roughly 150,000 distinct CDR3 sequences, about 15% seen once; the top ten hold roughly an eighth. This clonotype was found a few times. Its target is not known. The CDR3 covers 14 residues. V lost 3 bases and J lost 2, with 9 bases in between. The V and J genes are TRBV12-3 or TRBV12-4 and TRBJ2-3; D is possibly TRBD2 (5 bases). Sequences were obtained from PBMCs or a T cell subset sorted from them (not recorded which). The clonotype originates from an adult woman who had mild COVID-19 (a few samples of this study predate the infection). Cell type and time point are not known. The CDR3 region has the DNA TGTGCCAGCAGTTTTTCTAGCCCCACAGATACGCAGTATTTT. Translated: CASSFSSPTDTQYF.